This TCR beta chain appears in the sequencing data of a study of blood T cell repertoires in COVID-19. On the study more broadly: The analysed material was cDNA or gDNA that came from T cells, B-cell-depleted T cells, or PBMCs.

In the original processing: Cell counts per sample came from amplifying reference gene primers. Profiling relied on immunoSEQ multiplex PCR, and the TCRdb table lists in-frame clones only, not all of them. That table gives V, J and clone size, and the DNA gave D and trimming. The sample includes 250,000 or so clones, approximately 90% of them seen just once. Germline-derived CDR1 and CDR2 are MDHEN and SYDVKM. Trimming took off 4 bases at V and 5 bases at J, with 17 bases between the two ends. The CDR3 extends over 15 amino acids. The V and J genes are TRBV28 and TRBJ1-1; weak D call: TRBD1 (6 bases). This TCR was recovered from a woman in her thirties with acute COVID-19. The sequenced sample was PBMCs or T cells enriched from blood (not recorded which). CDR3 DNA sequence: TGTGCCAGCAGTTCAGAACAGGGTTTTAGGACTGAAGCTTTCTTT. Residues: CASSSEQGFRTEAFF.